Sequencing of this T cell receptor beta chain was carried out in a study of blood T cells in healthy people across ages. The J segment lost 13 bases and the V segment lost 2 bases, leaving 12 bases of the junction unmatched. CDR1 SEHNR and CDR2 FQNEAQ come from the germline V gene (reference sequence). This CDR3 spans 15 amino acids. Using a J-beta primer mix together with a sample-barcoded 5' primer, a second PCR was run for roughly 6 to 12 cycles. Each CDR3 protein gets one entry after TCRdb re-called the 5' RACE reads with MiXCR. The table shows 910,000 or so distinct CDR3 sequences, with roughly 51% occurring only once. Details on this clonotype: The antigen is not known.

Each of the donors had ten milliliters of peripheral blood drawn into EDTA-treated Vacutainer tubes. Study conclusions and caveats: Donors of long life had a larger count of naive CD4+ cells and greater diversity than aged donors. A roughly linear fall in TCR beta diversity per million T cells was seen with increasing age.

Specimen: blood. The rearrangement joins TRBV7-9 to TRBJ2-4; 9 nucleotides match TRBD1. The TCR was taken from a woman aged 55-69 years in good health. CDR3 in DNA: TGTGCCAGCAGCTTAACAGGGGGCGCGATATCTGAGCAGTACTTC. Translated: CASSLTGGAISEQYF.